This T cell receptor beta chain was identified during a study of cytomegalovirus exposure and HLA in healthy donors. Findings and limits, study-wide: Later analysis indicated greater clonal expansion among HLA-associated TCR beta chains than among equally common other chains. The study dropped some indistinguishable V segments, TRBV6-2 and TRBV6-3 among them.

Concerning this clone: What it recognizes is unknown.

Healthy bone marrow donors formed the donor group. PCR was performed using 60 Vbeta and 13 Jbeta primers. Repertoires were generated with immunoSEQ multiplex PCR, while TCRdb's copy carries only in-frame clones and drops some. The data contain fewer than 80,000 clones, roughly 75% of them singletons. This CDR3 has 13 amino acids. Trimming pared 1 base from V and 0 bases from J, leaving 3 bases between. Germline CDR1 reads SGHRS; CDR2 reads YFSETQ. The V and J genes are TRBV5-1 and TRBJ2-3; D is unresolved. The source material was PBMCs. This receptor was taken from a woman in her 30s in good health and CMV-seronegative. This CDR3 is CASSLSSTDTQYF. CDR3 bases: TGCGCCAGCAGCTTGTCGAGCACAGATACGCAGTATTTT.